Detailed here is one T cell receptor beta chain. The antigen remains undetermined. The sample comes from a study of cytomegalovirus exposure and HLA in healthy donors. The PCR was carried out with 60 Vbeta primers and 13 Jbeta primers. Assay: immunoSEQ multiplex PCR; the TCRdb copy retains only in-frame clones and omits some. Among 100,000 to 140,000 clones, approximately 84% were seen once, and the ten largest hold 2% to 2.5%. The study, taken as a whole, reports: Judged likely to be a sequencing artifact was a cluster of highly shared sequence variants. TCR beta chain V- and J-gene trimming was linked, in a later analysis, to a missense variant in DCLRE1C. It was reported that TCR beta sequences correctly inferred the HLA-A and HLA-B alleles for most subjects. The classifier was said to identify cytomegalovirus status with high specificity and sensitivity.

Source material: PBMCs. This TCR came from a man between 25 and 39 years old in good health and CMV-seronegative.

The CDR3 loop is CSVAPDRDRGRSNTEAFF. The CDR3 region has the DNA TGCAGCGTCGCCCCCGACCGGGACAGGGGGCGATCGAACACTGAAGCTTTCTTT. The chain joins TRBV29-1 to TRBJ1-1; 12 nucleotides align to TRBD1. The ends lost 6 bases at V and 1 base at J; junction bases unmatched: 15. Germline V gene sequence: CDR1 SQVTM, CDR2 ANQGSEA. This CDR3 is built from 18 residues.